Each of the 11 T cell receptor beta chains below was sequenced from the same sample in a study of regulatory T cells in long-lasting Graves disease. Time point here: persistent/refractory GD, antithyroid drugs over 5 years with positive TRAb. PBMCs were the source of the RNA used for TCR sequencing. Arm-PCR of CDR3 regions with iRepertoire HTBI primers generated TCR beta libraries. One entry per CDR3 protein results from TCRdb running MiXCR on the multiplex PCR reads. This sample yields around 460,000 distinct CDR3 sequences, of which less than 25% are seen a single time; approximately 14% belongs to the top ten. The sequencing used peripheral blood mononuclear cells (PBMCs), collected when the disease was refractory, from a patient treated with antithyroid drugs. The receptor source for this set is a female donor with Graves disease.

This clonotype was observed at least ten times. The V call is TRBV5-1, the J call TRBJ2-6; D is perhaps TRBD2 (6 bases). V lost 4 bases, J lost 2 bases, and 13 bases lay in between. Per germline, CDR1 SGHRS and CDR2 YFSETQ. The CDR3 consists of 16 residues. This CDR3 is CASSLRGNPGANVLTF. CDR3 DNA: TGCGCCAGCAGCCTTCGCGGGAATCCTGGGGCCAACGTCCTGACTTTC.

This clonotype showed up many times. The chain links TRBV24-1 to TRBJ1-1, with unresolved D. The length of the CDR3 is 13 residues. Trimming took 7 bases from V and 0 from J, leaving 8 bases between them. Germline-derived CDR1 and CDR2 are KGHDR and SFDVKD. This chain's CDR3 is CATREDMNTEAFF. As DNA, the CDR3 is TGTGCCACCAGAGAAGACATGAACACTGAAGCTTTCTTT.

V and J are TRBV7-2 and TRBJ2-7, with 7 positions matching TRBD2. The germline V gene encodes CDR1 SGHTA and CDR2 FQGNSA. There are 13 residues in the CDR3. The V and J ends lost 8 bases and 4 bases, in that order; junction bases with no gene match: 8. CDR3 sequence: CASRNSGRYEQYF. The DNA of the CDR3 is TGTGCCAGCCGCAACTCCGGGAGGTACGAGCAGTACTTC. The full variable domain, rest sourced from reference TRBV7-2 and TRBJ2-7, is GAGVSQSPSNKVTEKGKDVELRCDPISGHTALYWYRQSLGQGLEFLIYFQGNSAPDKSGLPSDRFSAERTGGSVSTLTIQRTQQEDSAVYLCASRNSGRYEQYFGPGTRLTVT.

The gene calls are TRBV12-3 or TRBV12-4 and TRBJ2-1; possibly TRBD2 for D (6 bases). The ends were cut back, 5 bases at V and 6 bases at J, with 11 bases in the middle. CDR3 length equals 13 residues. The CDR3 region is CASSRTIRNEQFF. DNA of the CDR3: TGTGCCAGCAGTAGGACTATCCGCAATGAGCAGTTCTTC.

This clonotype was recorded many times. The chain has TRBV27 and TRBJ1-1; 8 bases match TRBD1. The CDR3 totals 15 residues. The germline CDR1 and CDR2 sequences are MNHEY and SMNVEV (reference sequence). V lost 5 bases to trimming and J lost 1 base; unmatched junction nucleotides: 6. CDR3 nucleotides: TGTGCCAGCAGTCCGAGACAGGGGAGGAACACTGAAGCTTTCTTT. Amino acids: CASSPRQGRNTEAFF.

The chain is built from TRBV20-1 and TRBJ1-3; D uncertain. Trimming removed 3 bases from V and 2 bases from J, with 11 bases in between. The CDR3 has 14 amino acids. Germline loops: CDR1 DFQATT, CDR2 SNEGSKA (reference sequence). This CDR3 reads CSASGAPPGNTIYF. The CDR3 region has the DNA TGCAGTGCTAGTGGCGCTCCCCCTGGAAACACCATATATTTT.

The chain joins TRBV19 to TRBJ1-1; a weak D match, TRBD1 (5 bases). V was pared by 3 bases and J by 4 bases, with 12 bases between. The CDR3 sequence is 14 residues long. Germline values: CDR1 LNHDA, CDR2 SQIVND (reference sequence). CDR3 region: CASSIGARRTEAFF. For the CDR3, the DNA is TGTGCCAGTAGTATTGGGGCACGGCGCACTGAAGCTTTCTTT.

V is TRBV14 and J is TRBJ1-2, with TRBD1 as a possible D gene (5 bases). The CDR3 sequence is 14 residues long. Germline loops: CDR1 SGHDN, CDR2 FVKESK. V lost 2 bases and J 2 bases, leaving 9 bases between the germline ends. The CDR3 is CASSQQWGNYGYTF. CDR3 sequence (DNA): TGTGCCAGCAGCCAACAATGGGGGAACTATGGCTACACCTTC.

The chain carries TRBV5-1 and TRBJ1-1, with D unclear. The CDR3 runs to 15 residues. Trimming removed 4 bases from V and 0 bases from J, with 13 bases in between. Germline CDR1 SGHRS, CDR2 YFSETQ. Here the CDR3 reads CASSPDERMNTEAFF. As DNA, the CDR3 is TGCGCCAGCAGCCCGGACGAACGGATGAACACTGAAGCTTTCTTT.

This clonotype was seen repeatedly, ten times or more. The V call is TRBV28, the J call TRBJ1-5; possibly TRBD1 for D (6 bases). Germline V gives CDR1 MDHEN, CDR2 SYDVKM. CDR3 size: 16 residues. The V gene lost 5 bases and the J gene lost 6 bases, with 20 bases spanning the gap. CDR3 in DNA: TGTGCCAGCAGTCCCGGCGGACAGCCCCCGGGTCAGCCCCAGCATTTT. Protein: CASSPGGQPPGQPQHF.

In this sample, this clonotype turned up many times. This chain connects TRBV2 to TRBJ1-1, with D possibly matching TRBD1 (5 bases). The V and J ends lost 6 bases and 1 base respectively, with 9 bases between them. Germline V gives CDR1 SNHLY, CDR2 FYNNEI. This CDR3 contains 13 residues. DNA for the CDR3: TGTGCCAGCAGGGTGGGACCGAACACTGAAGCTTTCTTT. Its translation: CASRVGPNTEAFF. The full variable domain, in which reference TRBV2 and TRBJ1-1 provide the parts outside the CDR3, is EPEVTQTPSHQVTQMGQEVILRCVPISNHLYFYWYRQILGQKVEFLVSFYNNEISEKSEIFDDQFSVERPDGSNFTLKIRSTKLEDSAMYFCASRVGPNTEAFFGQGTRLTVV.